The 27 T cell receptor beta chains below were found in one sample sequenced in a study of regulatory T cells in long-lasting Graves disease. Documented time point: persistent/refractory GD, antithyroid drugs over 5 years with positive TRAb. Generation of the TCR library employed RNA extracted from PBMCs. Combining iRepertoire HTBI primers with Arm-PCR of CDR3 regions, the authors built TCR beta libraries. Via MiXCR, TCRdb re-called the multiplex PCR reads, giving one row per CDR3 protein. The sample lists approximately 470,000 distinct CDR3 sequences; less than 25% were seen once. The specimen comprised peripheral blood mononuclear cells (PBMCs), sampled when the disease was refractory, from a patient treated with antithyroid drugs. The receptors here all came from a female donor with Graves disease.

This clonotype was counted a few times. The rearrangement links TRBV5-1 to TRBJ2-2; D perhaps matches TRBD2 (5 bases). The CDR3 has 15 amino acids. Germline V gene lookup returns CDR1 SGHRS and CDR2 YFSETQ. V lost 4 bases, J lost 6 bases, and 16 bases lay in between. The CDR3 DNA is TGCGCCAGCAGCGGATCCTCGGTGGGAGCCGGGGAGCTGTTTTTT. This codes for CASSGSSVGAGELFF.

This clonotype was found many times. J is TRBJ1-5 and V is TRBV12-3 or TRBV12-4; 7 bases agree with TRBD1. J lost 1 base, V lost 3 bases, and 9 bases had no gene match. The CDR3 has 17 amino acids. CDR3 sequence reads: CASSFSQGDRSNQPQHF. CDR3 bases: TGTGCCAGCAGTTTTAGTCAGGGGGATCGCAGCAATCAGCCCCAGCATTTT.

The chain carries TRBV4-2 and TRBJ2-7; 10 nucleotides match TRBD2. Germline loops: CDR1 LGHNA, CDR2 YNFKEQ. With 3 bases clipped from V and 3 bases from J, the junction kept 11 bases outside the gene matches. This CDR3 spans 17 amino acids. The DNA of the CDR3 is TGTGCCAGCAGCCAGCCAGTAATCGGACTAGCGGACTACGAGCAGTACTTC. Translated, it gives CASSQPVIGLADYEQYF.

This clonotype was counted ten times or more. This chain connects TRBV7-9 to TRBJ1-2, with a weak D call TRBD1 (5 bases). From germline, CDR1 is SEHNR and CDR2 FQNEAQ (reference sequence). The CDR3 is 14 amino acids. V was trimmed by 5 bases and J by 4 bases, leaving 14 bases between them. CDR3 in DNA: TGTGCCAGCAGCCGGGACGGAGTAGGCTATGGCTACACCTTC. Encoded protein: CASSRDGVGYGYTF.

The genes are TRBV4-3 and TRBJ2-7; D is undetermined. Germline-derived CDR1 and CDR2 are LGHNA and YSLEER. This CDR3 has 15 amino acids. V lost 2 bases and J lost 0, with 11 bases in between. CDR3 sequence (DNA): TGCGCCAGCAGCCAATCAGTCCGGAACTCCTACGAGCAGTACTTC. As protein: CASSQSVRNSYEQYF.

In its sample, this clonotype was seen many times. The rearrangement uses TRBV6-1 and TRBJ1-4; D is uncertain. The ends were cut back, 5 bases at V and 10 bases at J, with 11 bases in the middle. In germline, CDR1 is MNHNS, CDR2 SASEGT. The CDR3 has 12 residues. CDR3: CASSPPTGKLFF. The DNA for the CDR3 is TGTGCCAGCAGTCCCCCGACGGGAAAACTGTTTTTT.

This clonotype was seen many times. This sequence joins TRBV25-1 and TRBJ1-2, with D hard to call. This CDR3 contains 16 residues. Germline CDR1 is MGHDK and CDR2 is SYGVNS. V was shortened by 3 bases and J by 2 bases, with 16 bases between the two germline ends. CDR3 region: CASSDSSGPYNYGYTF. CDR3 coding DNA: TGTGCCAGCAGTGATTCCTCAGGCCCTTACAACTATGGCTACACCTTC.

The genes are TRBV5-6 and TRBJ1-1; D gene uncertain. Trimming removed 0 bases at V and 4 bases at J, with 13 bases between. In germline, CDR1 is SGHDT, CDR2 YYEEEE. This CDR3 is built from 15 residues. The DNA for the CDR3 is TGTGCCAGCAGCTTGGGACCCACGATCGGCACTGAAGCTTTCTTT. Translation: CASSLGPTIGTEAFF.

A note on this clonotype: A much larger clone lies a single base off, so this may be a read error. The chain couples TRBV12-3 or TRBV12-4 to TRBJ1-5; D gene unclear. The CDR3 has 13 amino acids. CDR3 loop: CASSTQRNQLQHF. The CDR3 DNA is TGTGCCAGCAGTACCCAACGTAATCAGCTCCAGCATTTT.

At least ten counts were recorded for this clonotype. The chain uses TRBV5-6 and TRBJ2-5; 7 nucleotides line up with TRBD1. The V segment lost 4 bases and the J segment 1 base; nucleotides outside the gene matches: 7. This CDR3 is built from 15 residues. Germline CDR1 is SGHDT and CDR2 is YYEEEE. In DNA form, the CDR3 reads TGTGCCAGCAGCCCAATTGGGACAGCCCAAGAGACCCAGTACTTC. Protein: CASSPIGTAQETQYF.

This clonotype was observed a few times. In nucleotides, the CDR3 is TGCAGCGTTGGGCACAATGAGCAGTTCTTC. It specifies CSVGHNEQFF. The chain uses TRBV29-1 and TRBJ2-1; D uncertain. CDR3 length: 10 amino acids. V was cut by 4 bases and J by 5 bases, with 3 bases left in between. Germline lookup yields CDR1 SQVTM and CDR2 ANQGSEA.

The sample holds many counts of this clonotype. The chain carries TRBV28 and TRBJ1-2, with D possibly TRBD1 on 5 matching bases. Trimming took 8 bases from V and 3 from J, leaving 19 bases between them. Germline V CDR1 and CDR2: MDHEN, SYDVKM. There are 15 residues in the CDR3. The CDR3 bases are TGTGCCAGCTCACCCTGGGGGTCGGCAGACTATGGCTACACCTTC. Translated: CASSPWGSADYGYTF.

In its sample, this clonotype was seen a few times. V usage is TRBV19 and J usage is TRBJ2-6, with D maybe TRBD1 (6 bases). Trimming removed 7 bases from V and 0 bases from J, with 13 bases in between. CDR3 length: 16 residues. Germline values: CDR1 LNHDA, CDR2 SQIVND (reference sequence). The CDR3 spells CASTDRLSSGANVLTF. The DNA for the CDR3 is TGTGCCAGTACCGACAGGCTGAGCTCTGGGGCCAACGTCCTGACTTTC.

This clonotype came up a few times. The chain links TRBV20-1 to TRBJ2-7, with D possibly being TRBD1 (5 bases). The V gene's germline CDR1 is DFQATT and CDR2 SNEGSKA (reference sequence). V was trimmed by 3 bases and J by 3 bases, leaving 15 bases between them. The CDR3 has 14 amino acids. The CDR3 protein is CSASEGVSNYEQYF. The CDR3 bases are TGCAGTGCTAGTGAAGGGGTGTCGAACTACGAGCAGTACTTC.

This clonotype came up many times. This chain uses TRBV2 with TRBJ1-1; D unclear. Germline CDR1 and CDR2: SNHLY and FYNNEI. With 5 bases removed from V and 1 base from J, the gap between germline ends came to 8 bases. The CDR3 totals 13 residues. DNA for the CDR3: TGTGCCAGCAGTAGGGCCCCGAACACTGAAGCTTTCTTT. Its translation is CASSRAPNTEAFF.

This clonotype was observed at least ten times. CDR3 sequence: CASSSLGRDETQYF. Written as DNA, the CDR3 is TGTGCCAGCAGTTCTCTCGGGAGGGATGAGACCCAGTACTTC. The chain carries TRBV28 and TRBJ2-5; 8 bases match TRBD2. V dropped 4 bases and J dropped 5; count of bases not matched to a gene: 6. Germline CDR1 is MDHEN and CDR2 is SYDVKM. This CDR3 region has 14 residues.

This clonotype was counted at least ten times. The J gene is TRBJ1-2, the V gene TRBV20-1; TRBD1 aligns across 7 bases. The CDR3 is 12 amino acids. V lost 3 bases, J lost 7 bases, and 5 bases stayed unmatched. Germline CDR1 and CDR2: DFQATT and SNEGSKA (reference sequence). The DNA of the CDR3 is TGCAGTGCTAGGACAGGGAGTGCTGGCTACACCTTC. This gives the protein CSARTGSAGYTF.

The table lists this clonotype with a few counts. The chain carries TRBV10-2 and TRBJ1-1; D gene uncertain. Per germline, CDR1 WSHSY and CDR2 SAAADI. V was clipped by 2 bases and J by 8 bases, with 9 bases between them. This CDR3 comprises 12 residues. DNA for the CDR3: TGCGCCAGCAGTGAGCCGACATTCGAAGCTTTCTTT. This gives the protein CASSEPTFEAFF.

This clonotype was recorded many times. The chain has TRBV27 and TRBJ2-7, with D possibly TRBD2 on 6 matching bases. The V and J ends lost 8 bases and 2 bases respectively, with 22 bases between them. CDR1 and CDR2 from the germline V gene are MNHEY and SMNVEV (reference sequence). This CDR3 contains 16 residues. The CDR3 bases are TGTGCCAGCCGATCCGACCTCACGGGGGAACCCTACGAGCAGTACTTC. This sequence encodes CASRSDLTGEPYEQYF.

The rearrangement uses TRBV7-2 and TRBJ1-1; TRBD1 aligns across 10 bases. Per the germline V gene, CDR1 is SGHTA and CDR2 is FQGNSA. Losses at the gene ends were 4 bases for V and 5 bases for J; bases not matched to a gene: 4. The CDR3 has 14 amino acids. This CDR3 is CASSSPDRGTEAFF. The CDR3 nucleotides read TGTGCCAGCAGCTCCCCGGACAGGGGGACTGAAGCTTTCTTT.

This clonotype was seen ten or more times. The V call is TRBV11-2, the J call TRBJ2-7; D is unclear. CDR1 is SGHAT, CDR2 FQNNGV, per germline. The ends were cut back, 1 base at V and 7 bases at J, with 11 bases in the middle. The CDR3 is made up of 13 amino acids. CDR3 region: CASSLAIHKEQYF. CDR3 DNA: TGTGCCAGCAGCTTAGCGATCCATAAGGAGCAGTACTTC. The variable domain in full, with the rest retrieved from reference TRBV11-2 and TRBJ2-7, is EAGVAQSPRYKIIEKRQSVAFWCNPISGHATLYWYQQILGQGPKLLIQFQNNGVVDDSQLPKDRFSAERLKGVDSTLKIQPAKLEDSAVYLCASSLAIHKEQYFGPGTRLTVT.

The sample holds a few counts of this clonotype. This chain joins TRBV5-6 and TRBJ1-4; D call uncertain. The CDR3 has 14 residues. In germline, CDR1 is SGHDT, CDR2 YYEEEE. Trimming removed 1 base from V and 2 bases from J, with 6 bases in between. CDR3 protein: CASSLSDTNEKLFF. In DNA, the CDR3 is TGTGCCAGCAGCTTGAGTGACACTAATGAAAAACTGTTTTTT. The complete variable domain, with remaining parts taken from reference TRBV5-6 and TRBJ1-4, reads DAGVTQSPTHLIKTRGQQVTLRCSPKSGHDTVSWYQQALGQGPQFIFQYYEEEERQRGNFPDRFSGHQFPNYSSELNVNALLLGDSALYLCASSLSDTNEKLFFGSGTQLSVL.

The sample holds a few counts of this clonotype. A single base separates this from a much larger clone, so it may be a read error. The J gene is TRBJ2-5, the V gene TRBV11-2, with D possibly called TRBD1 or TRBD2 (5 bases each). Germline assignment: CDR1 SGHAT and CDR2 FQNNGV. The CDR3 has 14 residues. This CDR3 is CASRPTSGQGTQYF. CDR3 DNA: TGTGCCAGCAGACCGACGAGCGGACAAGGGACCCAGTACTTC.

This clonotype was picked up a small number of times. The rearrangement uses TRBV11-2 and TRBJ2-3, with D possibly matching TRBD2 (5 bases). The CDR3 sequence is 16 residues long. V gave up 4 bases and J gave up 2 bases, with 16 bases separating them. Germline V CDR1 and CDR2: SGHAT, FQNNGV. The chain's CDR3 is CASSSGGRFLTDTQYF. Here the CDR3 DNA reads TGTGCCAGCAGCTCCGGCGGGCGTTTTCTCACAGATACGCAGTATTTT.

This clonotype was picked up many times. V and J are TRBV28 and TRBJ2-1, with unresolved D. V dropped 1 base and J dropped 2 bases, with 6 bases sitting between them. This CDR3 contains 14 residues. Per the germline V gene, CDR1 is MDHEN and CDR2 is SYDVKM. The CDR3 DNA sequence: TGTGCCAGCAGTTTATCCACTACCTACAATGAGCAGTTCTTC. This encodes CASSLSTTYNEQFF.

The V call is TRBV5-1, the J call TRBJ2-6; D may match TRBD1 or TRBD2 (5 bases each). The CDR3 consists of 17 residues. Germline V gene data show CDR1 as SGHRS and CDR2 as YFSETQ. V was clipped by 4 bases and J by 0 bases, with 14 bases between them. The CDR3 region is CASSRDRQFSGANVLTF. CDR3 DNA sequence: TGCGCCAGCAGCCGGGACCGACAGTTCTCTGGGGCCAACGTCCTGACTTTC. Complete variable domain (other parts from reference TRBV5-1 and TRBJ2-6): KAGVTQTPRYLIKTRGQQVTLSCSPISGHRSVSWYQQTPGQGLQFLFEYFSETQRNKGNFPGRFSGRQFSNSRSEMNVSTLELGDSALYLCASSRDRQFSGANVLTFGAGSRLTVL.

The rearrangement links TRBV7-9 to TRBJ2-1; 12 bases are shared with TRBD2. Trimming removed 4 bases from V and 3 bases from J; junction bases left unmatched: 13. This CDR3 is 19 amino acids long. Germline V gene lookup returns CDR1 SEHNR and CDR2 FQNEAQ (reference sequence). CDR3 in amino acids: CASSYYRLAGGPSYNEQFF. In DNA form, the CDR3 reads TGTGCCAGCAGCTATTATAGGCTAGCGGGAGGGCCAAGCTACAATGAGCAGTTCTTC.